Shown below are 21 T cell receptor beta chains from a single sample sequenced in a study of T cells in Graves' hyperthyroidism and ophthalmopathy. TCR beta CDR3 regions were amplified from RNA. HTBI primers were employed in a first-round RT-PCR of the TCR CDR3. TCRdb analysed the multiplex PCR reads with MiXCR anew, one entry per CDR3 protein. The sample contains hundreds of thousands of distinct CDR3 sequences, just under 45% of which appear only once. The sample consisted of peripheral blood or thyroid tissue (not recorded which). Receptors originate from an adult man with Graves' disease, either hyperthyroidism or ophthalmopathy (not recorded which).

The chain combines TRBV7-9 with TRBJ2-5, with D maybe TRBD1 (7 bases). This CDR3 region has 16 residues. Germline lookup yields CDR1 SEHNR and CDR2 FQNEAQ (reference sequence). Trimming removed 5 bases at V and 4 bases at J, with 20 bases between. In nucleotides, the CDR3 is TGTGCCAGCAGCCACGACCCTCAGGAGGGGGCAGAGACCCAGTACTTC. This codes for CASSHDPQEGAETQYF.

This clonotype was detected many times. The chain has TRBV7-3 and TRBJ2-5, with TRBD1 as a possible D gene (5 bases). Germline V CDR1 and CDR2: SGHTA, FQGTGA. Between the trimmed V and J ends, which lost 2 bases and 4 bases, there was a span of 8 bases. The CDR3 is 13 amino acids. The DNA for the CDR3 is TGTGCCAGCAGCTTATCGGACACAGAGACCCAGTACTTC. Residues: CASSLSDTETQYF.

A remark on this clonotype: A much bigger clone sits one base away, suggesting this may be a read error. V usage is TRBV7-9 and J usage is TRBJ1-2; 9 bases line up with TRBD1. V shed 3 bases, J shed 8 bases, and the junction held 4 bases outside the gene matches. This CDR3 has 13 amino acids. Germline values: CDR1 SEHNR, CDR2 FQNEAQ (reference sequence). Written as DNA, the CDR3 is TGTGCCAGCAGCTTCCGGGACAGGGAAGGCTACACCTTC. The encoded protein is CASSFRDREGYTF.

The chain has TRBV7-2 and TRBJ2-5; 9 nucleotides align to TRBD2. CDR1 and CDR2 from the germline V gene are SGHTA and FQGNSA. This CDR3 is built from 14 residues. The V and J ends lost 4 bases and 5 bases, in that order; junction bases with no gene match: 5. The CDR3 nucleotides read TGTGCCAGCAGCTCGCGGGGGGGCGGGGAGACCCAGTACTTC. Residues: CASSSRGGGETQYF.

The genes are TRBV19 and TRBJ2-5; maybe TRBD1 (6 bases). This CDR3 region has 15 residues. Germline-derived CDR1 and CDR2 are LNHDA and SQIVND (reference sequence). V was pared by 1 base and J by 5 bases, with 14 bases between. In DNA, the CDR3 is TGTGCCAGTAGTATAGGAAAGGGGGTGTCGGAGACCCAGTACTTC. This codes for CASSIGKGVSETQYF. Full variable domain (rest looked up from reference TRBV19 and TRBJ2-5): DGGITQSPKYLFRKEGQNVTLSCEQNLNHDAMYWYRQDPGQGLRLIYYSQIVNDFQKGDIAEGYSVSREKKESFPLTVTSAQKNPTAFYLCASSIGKGVSETQYFGPGTRLLVL.

This clonotype was seen more than once but under ten times. One end of the junction does not line up with germline, which may come from a read error. The chain employs TRBV7-8 and TRBJ1-6; the D is unclear. This CDR3 is 15 amino acids long. CDR1 is SGHVS and CDR2 is FQNEAQ in the germline V gene. The CDR3 bases are TGCGCCAGCAGCCAAGGGCGGGGATTGAATTCACCCCTCCACTTT. Residues: CASSQGRGLNSPLHF. The full variable domain, its missing parts supplied by reference TRBV7-8 and TRBJ1-6, is GAGVSQSPRYKVAKRGQDVALRCDPISGHVSLFWYQQALGQGPEFLTYFQNEAQLDKSGLPSDRFFAERPEGSVSTLKIQRTQQEDSAVYLCASSQGRGLNSPLHFGNGTRLTVT.

The rearrangement joins TRBV7-8 to TRBJ1-1; 9 bases match TRBD1. J lost 0 bases, V lost 5 bases, and 4 bases had no gene match. The CDR3 runs 15 residues. Germline CDR1 reads SGHVS; CDR2 reads FQNEAQ. CDR3 sequence: CASSRRTGVNTEAFF. In nucleotides, the CDR3 is TGTGCCAGCAGCAGAAGGACAGGGGTGAACACTGAAGCTTTCTTT. The variable domain in full, with the rest retrieved from reference TRBV7-8 and TRBJ1-1, is GAGVSQSPRYKVAKRGQDVALRCDPISGHVSLFWYQQALGQGPEFLTYFQNEAQLDKSGLPSDRFFAERPEGSVSTLKIQRTQQEDSAVYLCASSRRTGVNTEAFFGQGTRLTVV.

This chain links TRBV20-1 with TRBJ2-3, with D hard to call. CDR3 length: 12 amino acids. V shed 3 bases and J shed 5 bases, with 9 bases lying between them. Germline lookup yields CDR1 DFQATT and CDR2 SNEGSKA (reference sequence). CDR3: CSASQPIDTQYF. The CDR3 DNA sequence: TGCAGTGCTAGCCAGCCCATAGATACGCAGTATTTT.

The chain links TRBV2 to TRBJ2-5; a possible D gene is TRBD1 (6 bases). This CDR3 comprises 15 residues. Trimming took off 4 bases at V and 5 bases at J, with 17 bases between the two ends. The V gene's germline CDR1 is SNHLY and CDR2 FYNNEI. In DNA, the CDR3 is TGTGCCAGCAGTGCGGGTAGGGGGTCGGTGGAGACCCAGTACTTC. This sequence encodes CASSAGRGSVETQYF.

Ten or more counts support this clonotype. The DNA of the CDR3 is TGTGCCAGTAGCGACGACAGGGTGTCCTACGAGCAGTACTTC. Encoded protein: CASSDDRVSYEQYF. The V gene is TRBV19, the J gene TRBJ2-7; TRBD1 matches at 7 bases. The CDR3 spans 14 residues. The junction had 6 bases not matched to a gene; V was cut back by 6 bases and J by 1 base. Germline V lookup: CDR1 LNHDA, CDR2 SQIVND (reference sequence).

The chain is built from TRBV20-1 and TRBJ1-6; weak D call: TRBD1 (6 bases). The length of the CDR3 is 14 residues. The V end was cut by 3 bases, the J end by 5 bases, with 11 bases between. CDR1 DFQATT and CDR2 SNEGSKA come from the germline V gene (reference sequence). The CDR3 sequence is CSARTDRNNSPLHF. The CDR3 nucleotides are TGCAGTGCTAGGACGGACAGAAATAATTCACCCCTCCACTTT.

The chain uses TRBV5-6 and TRBJ2-7; the match to TRBD1 covers 10 bases. CDR3 length equals 15 residues. The V gene's germline CDR1 is SGHDT and CDR2 YYEEEE. Trimming took 2 bases from V and 6 from J; bases not matched to a gene: 8. The CDR3 protein is CASSFRQGARGEQYF. The CDR3 bases are TGTGCCAGCAGCTTCCGACAGGGGGCGCGAGGCGAGCAGTACTTC.

In its sample, this clonotype was seen many times. This chain connects TRBV29-1 to TRBJ1-2; no reliable D call. V lost 4 bases, J lost 2 bases, and 8 bases lay in between. Germline V lookup: CDR1 SQVTM, CDR2 ANQGSEA. The CDR3 totals 12 residues. CDR3 protein: CSVARQNYGYTF. In DNA, the CDR3 is TGCAGCGTTGCTAGGCAGAACTATGGCTACACCTTC.

Comment on this clonotype: An end of the junction differs from the germline gene, which may be a read error. The chain recombines TRBV5-1 with TRBJ1-6, with TRBD1 identical over 9 bases. There are 15 residues in the CDR3. Germline V lookup: CDR1 SGHRS, CDR2 YFSETQ. The CDR3 nucleotides read TGCGCCAGCAGCCCCAGCGGACAGGGGCATTCACCCCTCCACTTC. Amino acid sequence: CASSPSGQGHSPLHF.

Remarks on this clonotype: At one end the junction does not follow the germline gene, possibly because of a read error. V and J are TRBV6-1 and TRBJ1-6; D not certain. The CDR3 length is 12 residues. CDR1 and CDR2 from the germline V gene are MNHNS and SASEGT. This CDR3 reads CAISEEHSPLHF. DNA for the CDR3: TGTGCCATCAGTGAAGAGCATTCACCCCTCCACTTT.

J is TRBJ1-6 and V is TRBV2; 9 bases are shared with TRBD1. The germline V gene has CDR1 SNHLY and CDR2 FYNNEI. The CDR3 extends over 15 amino acids. After removal of 5 bases from V and 9 bases from J, the junction contained 8 bases not matched to a gene. The CDR3 loop is CASSMGQGRSSPLHF. The CDR3 DNA reads as TGTGCCAGCAGTATGGGACAGGGTCGAAGTTCACCCCTCCACTTT.

The rearrangement joins TRBV7-2 to TRBJ1-2; perhaps TRBD1 as D (5 bases). Germline values: CDR1 SGHTA, CDR2 FQGNSA. Trimming pared 4 bases from V and 4 bases from J, leaving 16 bases between. CDR3 size: 15 residues. The CDR3 protein is CASSSQAADGYGYTF. The CDR3 DNA reads as TGTGCCAGCAGCTCACAGGCGGCCGATGGCTATGGCTACACCTTC. Together with reference TRBV7-2 and TRBJ1-2, the CDR3 gives the full variable domain: GAGVSQSPSNKVTEKGKDVELRCDPISGHTALYWYRQSLGQGLEFLIYFQGNSAPDKSGLPSDRFSAERTGGSVSTLTIQRTQQEDSAVYLCASSSQAADGYGYTFGSGTRLTVV.

Notes on this clonotype: Given a much more abundant clone one base away, this may be a read error. This chain joins TRBV7-8 and TRBJ1-2, with TRBD1 as a possible D gene (6 bases). The germline V gene encodes CDR1 SGHVS and CDR2 FQNEAQ. The CDR3 is 15 amino acids. V was clipped by 2 bases and J by 5 bases, with 15 bases between them. CDR3 nucleotide sequence: TGTGCCAGCAGCTTACAAAGGACAGATCTATATGGCTACACCTTC. As protein: CASSLQRTDLYGYTF.

V is TRBV2 and J is TRBJ1-5; D unresolved. Per the germline V gene, CDR1 is SNHLY and CDR2 is FYNNEI. Trimming stripped 5 bases from V and 8 bases from J, with 19 bases between. This CDR3 is 15 amino acids long. The CDR3 region has the DNA TGTGCCAGCAGTCCCCGAGGCGTATTATGGGAGCCCCAGCATTTT. As protein: CASSPRGVLWEPQHF.

To note about this clonotype: The conserved phenylalanine or tryptophan normally closing the CDR3 is absent here, so this likely arose from a read error. This rearrangement joins TRBV7-2 to TRBJ1-1; D remains unclear. CDR1 and CDR2 (germline): SGHTA, FQGNSA. V lost 1 base, J lost 1 base, and 4 bases lay in between. There are 13 residues in the CDR3. The CDR3 loop is CASSLDTNTEAFL. CDR3 coding DNA: TGTGCCAGCAGCTTAGACACGAACACTGAAGCTTTCCTT.

To note about this clonotype: A much larger clone lies one base from this, so it may be a read error. V usage is TRBV10-3 and J usage is TRBJ2-7, with D maybe TRBD2 (6 bases). CDR1 is ENHRY and CDR2 is SYGVKD in the germline V gene. The CDR3 covers 14 residues. Deletions cut 6 bases from V and 4 bases from J, with 16 bases between. CDR3 amino acids: CAISGDFGTYEQYF. In DNA form, the CDR3 reads TGTGCCATCAGCGGGGACTTCGGAACTTACGAGCAGTACTTC.